This section outlines one TCR beta chain sequence together with its context. As yet, its antigen is unknown. Scientists isolated CD4+ T cells after a roughly ten-day culture period ended. On day 3 and again on day 7, half the medium was replaced with IL-2 medium. This record belongs to a study of vaccination effects on CD4 cells after COVID-19. Study-level points and caveats: Convalescent patients in the study were few, and early post-infection timepoints were absent.

Generated by immunoSEQ multiplex PCR, the TCRdb table keeps only in-frame clones and is missing some. The repertoire holds roughly 31,000 clones, with about two thirds as singletons. Sequencing was performed on CD4+ T cells from PBMCs cultured without peptide, taken before COVID-19 vaccination. The TCR originated in a human donor who received a COVID-19 vaccine.

This CDR3 reads CASSYGFEQFF. CDR3 DNA: TGTGCCAGCAGTTACGGGTTTGAGCAGTTCTTC. The chain employs TRBV6-5 and TRBJ2-1; D is unclear. The germline V gene encodes CDR1 MNHEY and CDR2 SVGAGI. The V end lost 2 bases, the J end lost 9 bases, and 5 bases lay between the germline ends. CDR3 length: 11 amino acids.